A selection of T cell receptor beta chains follows, all from one sample in a study of blood T cell repertoires in COVID-19. The table came from immunoSEQ multiplex PCR; TCRdb's copy has only in-frame clones and leaves some out. The data show about 400,000 clones, 85% to 90% seen once. Sequenced sample: PBMCs or T cells enriched from blood (not recorded which). The source is a woman in her 30s who had recovered from COVID-19. CDR3s include the opening cysteine and the closing phenylalanine or tryptophan. The order of the fields is V gene, J gene, clone size, D gene, CDR3 protein, CDR3 DNA. The D gene is left open where the match is weak. A clone size is listed for some rows: how often the clone was seen (once, few, many), or a class if it is expanded.

v_gene: TRBV12-3/TRBV12-4; j_gene: TRBJ1-1; abundance: -; d_gene: -; CDR3aa: CASSLRTQAFF; CDR3nt: TGTGCCAGCAGTTTGCGGACTCAAGCTTTCTTT
v_gene: TRBV15; j_gene: TRBJ2-1; abundance: -; d_gene: -; CDR3aa: CATSRVRRTSSYNEQFF; CDR3nt: TGTGCCACCAGCAGAGTGAGGAGAACCAGCTCCTACAATGAGCAGTTCTTC
v_gene: TRBV7-7; j_gene: TRBJ2-3; abundance: few; d_gene: -; CDR3aa: CASSLTFSPADTQYF; CDR3nt: TGTGCCAGCAGCTTAACCTTCTCGCCGGCAGATACGCAGTATTTT
v_gene: TRBV7-9; j_gene: TRBJ1-2; abundance: -; d_gene: TRBD1; CDR3aa: CASSVGQGAGGYTF; CDR3nt: TGTGCCAGCAGCGTCGGACAGGGGGCCGGGGGCTACACCTTC
v_gene: TRBV7-6; j_gene: TRBJ1-4; abundance: few; d_gene: TRBD1; CDR3aa: CASSQLLGQGGEKLFF; CDR3nt: TGTGCCAGCAGCCAGTTGTTGGGACAGGGGGGTGAAAAACTGTTTTTT
v_gene: TRBV20-1; j_gene: TRBJ2-5; abundance: -; d_gene: -; CDR3aa: CSASLGGVLETQYF; CDR3nt: TGCAGTGCTAGTCTCGGCGGTGTGCTGGAGACCCAGTACTTC
v_gene: TRBV4-2; j_gene: TRBJ2-1; abundance: -; d_gene: TRBD2; CDR3aa: CASSQAGGEPHNEQFF; CDR3nt: TGTGCCAGCAGCCAAGCTGGGGGGGAGCCCCACAATGAGCAGTTCTTC
v_gene: TRBV4-1; j_gene: TRBJ1-5; abundance: -; d_gene: -; CDR3aa: CASSHGTDQPQHF; CDR3nt: TGCGCCAGCAGCCATGGCACCGATCAGCCCCAGCATTTT
v_gene: TRBV6-5; j_gene: TRBJ1-2; abundance: few; d_gene: TRBD1; CDR3aa: CASWTGIDYGYTF; CDR3nt: TGTGCCAGCTGGACAGGGATAGACTATGGCTACACCTTC
v_gene: TRBV2; j_gene: TRBJ1-2; abundance: once; d_gene: -; CDR3aa: CASKQGSPGGGYTF; CDR3nt: TGTGCCAGCAAACAAGGCAGTCCCGGGGGAGGCTACACCTTC
v_gene: TRBV29-1; j_gene: TRBJ2-7; abundance: -; d_gene: -; CDR3aa: CSGLLAYEQYF; CDR3nt: TGCAGCGGGCTGCTAGCCTACGAGCAGTACTTC
v_gene: TRBV6-1; j_gene: TRBJ2-7; abundance: -; d_gene: TRBD2; CDR3aa: CASSEAGGTAYEQYF; CDR3nt: TGTGCCAGCAGTGAAGCGGGAGGGACGGCCTACGAGCAGTACTTC
v_gene: TRBV5-5; j_gene: TRBJ1-2; abundance: -; d_gene: TRBD1; CDR3aa: CASRRTTGGVFRGYTF; CDR3nt: TGTGCCAGCAGGCGAACGACAGGGGGCGTTTTCAGAGGCTACACCTTC
v_gene: TRBV18; j_gene: TRBJ1-6; abundance: few; d_gene: TRBD1; CDR3aa: CASSSTGVRNSPLHF; CDR3nt: TGTGCCAGCTCGTCGACAGGGGTTAGGAATTCACCCCTCCACTTT
v_gene: TRBV27; j_gene: TRBJ1-1; abundance: -; d_gene: -; CDR3aa: CASSIQGFSRTEAFF; CDR3nt: TGTGCCAGCAGCATACAGGGTTTCAGCCGCACTGAAGCTTTCTTT
v_gene: TRBV30; j_gene: TRBJ2-1; abundance: once; d_gene: -; CDR3aa: CAWSVVAAFEQFF; CDR3nt: TGTGCCTGGAGTGTGGTAGCGGCGTTTGAGCAGTTCTTC
v_gene: TRBV19; j_gene: TRBJ1-5; abundance: -; d_gene: TRBD1; CDR3aa: CASSPLRQGEDRRNQPQHF; CDR3nt: TGTGCCAGTAGTCCATTGCGACAGGGGGAGGACCGTCGGAATCAGCCCCAGCATTTT